These T cell receptor beta chains were read from a single sample in a study of blood T cell repertoires in COVID-19. Here immunoSEQ multiplex PCR was the method, and the copy in TCRdb shows in-frame clones only, minus some. The sample records approximately 180,000 clones, 89% being singletons. The sample was PBMCs or T cells enriched from blood (not recorded which). These receptors were obtained from a middle-aged woman with acute COVID-19. CDR3s include the opening cysteine and the closing phenylalanine or tryptophan. The order of the fields is V gene, J gene, clone size, D gene, CDR3 protein, CDR3 DNA. The D gene is left open where the match is weak. The size of a clone is reported for some rows only, either as once, few or many, or as a class for expanded clones.

TRBV6-1	TRBJ2-2	-	TRBD1	CASSADRVRYTGELFF	TGTGCCAGCAGTGCCGACAGGGTTCGGTACACCGGGGAGCTGTTTTTT
TRBV19	TRBJ1-1	-	-	CASSITGDTEAFF	TGTGCCAGTAGTATCACGGGAGACACTGAAGCTTTCTTT
TRBV19	TRBJ1-4	-	TRBD1	CASRPTGGRGKLFF	TGTGCCAGTAGGCCGACAGGGGGCAGGGGAAAACTGTTTTTT
TRBV5-1	TRBJ1-1	-	-	CASSALGGMNTEAFF	TGCGCCAGCAGCGCCCTGGGAGGTATGAACACTGAAGCTTTCTTT
TRBV21-1	TRBJ2-7	-	-	CAPGRQNSYEQYF	TGTGCCCCCGGGAGGCAGAACTCCTACGAGCAGTACTTC
TRBV4-1	TRBJ2-1	-	TRBD2	CASSPGLAGPTLYNEQFF	TGCGCCAGCAGCCCGGGACTAGCGGGGCCAACACTCTACAATGAGCAGTTCTTC
TRBV19	TRBJ2-3	-	TRBD1	CASSMQGADTQYF	TGTGCCAGTAGTATGCAGGGGGCAGATACGCAGTATTTT
TRBV11-2	TRBJ1-4	few	-	CASSPGGVDNEKLFF	TGTGCCAGCAGCCCGGGAGGGGTGGATAATGAAAAACTGTTTTTT
TRBV30	TRBJ2-7	-	TRBD1	CAWSQLDRNEQYF	TGTGCCTGGAGTCAGCTGGACAGGAACGAGCAGTACTTC
TRBV5-1	TRBJ1-2	-	TRBD1	CASSQGGSGTGHYGYTF	TGCGCCAGCAGCCAGGGAGGTTCCGGGACAGGGCACTATGGCTACACCTTC
TRBV18	TRBJ1-5	-	TRBD1	CASSSQGNSNQPQHF	TGTGCCAGCTCATCACAGGGGAATAGCAATCAGCCCCAGCATTTT
TRBV5-1	TRBJ1-1	-	-	CASSRKDSFEAFF	TGCGCCAGCAGCCGCAAGGACAGTTTTGAAGCTTTCTTT
TRBV2	TRBJ2-7	-	-	CASSEANYEQYF	TGTGCCAGCAGTGAAGCCAACTACGAGCAGTACTTC